The present T cell receptor (beta chain) was sequenced within a study of blood T cells in healthy people across ages (dated by TCRdb to the mid-2010s). About the study as a whole: In model experiments, roughly one uniquely barcoded TCR beta cDNA molecule per two T cells was captured by template switching. Using deep sequencing normalized with unique cDNA molecular identifiers, the study measured how TCR beta repertoire diversity changes with age. Four age groups were formed from the donors: young (average roughly 15 years), middle-aged (approximately 40), aged (around 62) and long-lived (more than 75). For two donors (one aged 18 to 30 and one aged 80 or older), the study analyzed two additional independent replicas of 1 million unique cDNA reads from the same blood draw. General study outcomes and caveats: Because donor CMV infection status was unknown, age-related changes in expanded clonotypes were potentially confounded. As age increased, observed TCR beta diversity per million T cells dropped in a roughly linear way, and a significant reduction was already evident by age around 41. Observed TCR beta diversity correlated strongly with the percentage of naive T cells measured by flow cytometry. Since profiling was done on bulk unsorted PBMCs, naive and antigen-experienced compartments could not be conclusively compared. Estimates of total diversity from one million sequenced T cells were regarded as lower bounds and underestimates. Compared with the aged group, the long-lived group had more naive CD4+ T cells, fewer expanded clones and increased TCR diversity, suggesting age selection.

The library was made by 5' RACE. Sequencing relied on an Illumina HiSeq 2500. A second PCR of about 7 to 12 cycles was performed with a sample-barcoded 5' primer and a J-beta primer mix. A unique molecular identifier was introduced onto each TCR beta cDNA molecule by a template-switch 5' adaptor carrying 12 random nucleotides. At least 2.5 million CDR3-containing paired-end reads were obtained from each sample. First-strand cDNA synthesis was performed from all RNA using the Mint cDNA synthesis kit, with priming by a TRBC-specific oligonucleotide. Following uracil-DNA glycosylase treatment, a first 18-cycle PCR with universal primers M1SS and BC2_uni_R was performed on all cDNA. As for how the authors treated the data: Each sample was normalized by randomly selecting 1 million high-quality reads, each carrying a distinct molecular identifier. Reads sharing molecular identifiers were discarded rather than binned into consensus sequences. MiTCR, with a Q25 quality threshold and the strictest error-elimination algorithm, was used for CDR3 identification, clonotype clustering and error correction. Lower-bound total TCR beta diversity was estimated with a nonparametric unseen species model using Euler transformation. Clones were called with MiXCR by TCRdb after fastp trimmed the public reads at Q25, and only in-frame beta chains were retained. For every CDR3 protein sequence, its rows merge into one entry that carries the most common genes and DNA. These V and J calls originate from TCRdb's pipeline instead of the authors' own analysis. A total of 700,000 to 900,000 distinct CDR3 sequences appear in this sample, roughly 25% of them only once. The ten most abundant clones make up 3% of the sample.

Donors were a few dozen systemically healthy Caucasian individuals from Russia aged roughly 6 to 90 years. Each donor gave around 9.5 milliliters of peripheral blood, collected into EDTA-treated Vacutainer tubes. Ficoll-Paque density-gradient centrifugation was used to isolate PBMCs, with at least 7 million per sample. Trizol reagent was used to extract total RNA from the PBMCs, yielding at least 5.5 micrograms per sample. The percentages of naive CD45RAhigh/CD27high T cells were determined by flow cytometry on a PBMC aliquot from every donor. Worth noting for this clonotype: Its antigen is not yet known. Qualities for individual bases were not recorded, and no much larger clone is one base off.

A further study also used this sample, focusing on T cells of mothers and their children. The second study reports: The donors were nine systemically healthy Caucasian individuals, made up of three mothers and their six children. cDNA synthesis consumed the entire amount of extracted RNA, loaded at around 1.5 ug RNA in each 15 ul reaction. In the second PCR, the M1S primer introduced both the sample barcodes and 2-4 random nucleotides. Each mother yielded over 9.5 million TCR beta CDR3 reads and each child 3 million to 3.5 million reads. In both related and unrelated pairs, thymic selection shapes the output of TCR recombination in a similar way, with inherited differences having only a minor effect. Related mother-child pairs always showed normalized repertoire overlap that was slightly higher than in unrelated mother-child pairs, though the difference was never significant. With a sensitivity of about 100 clones per million clonotypes, no persistent microchimeric T cell clones were detected. In the study, deep NGS was used to compare the TCR beta repertoires of mothers and children, and features distinguishing related mother-child pairs from unrelated individuals were sought. On average, the children were around 11 +/- 4 years old, while the mothers were approximately 40 +/- 4 years old. After adapter ligation was performed with NEBNext reagents, the libraries were sequenced on an Illumina HiSeq 2000 with 100+100 nt paired-end reads. To avoid cross-contamination, the mother libraries and the child libraries were prepared a month apart and sequenced in separate runs. Each donor had between roughly 450,000 and 2,100,000 distinct TCR beta clonotypes identified. Naive TCR beta clonotypes were estimated from low-frequency clonotypes matched to each donor's FACS-determined naive share, without sorting.

The source is a boy under 18 in good health. The sample consisted of blood.

The nucleotides read TGTGCCAGCAGCCTCGGACCCCAGAGCGGCTACACCTTC. This codes for CASSLGPQSGYTF. This chain is built from TRBV7-9 and TRBJ1-2; the D gene is unclear. The CDR3 goes from the cysteine to the phenylalanine over 13 residues. CDR3 DNA only is kept here, 39 bases in frame from base 1. Via the germline V gene (reference sequence), CDR1 is SEHNR and CDR2 FQNEAQ. V loses 5 bases, J loses 8 bases, and the germline ends lie 15 bases apart.